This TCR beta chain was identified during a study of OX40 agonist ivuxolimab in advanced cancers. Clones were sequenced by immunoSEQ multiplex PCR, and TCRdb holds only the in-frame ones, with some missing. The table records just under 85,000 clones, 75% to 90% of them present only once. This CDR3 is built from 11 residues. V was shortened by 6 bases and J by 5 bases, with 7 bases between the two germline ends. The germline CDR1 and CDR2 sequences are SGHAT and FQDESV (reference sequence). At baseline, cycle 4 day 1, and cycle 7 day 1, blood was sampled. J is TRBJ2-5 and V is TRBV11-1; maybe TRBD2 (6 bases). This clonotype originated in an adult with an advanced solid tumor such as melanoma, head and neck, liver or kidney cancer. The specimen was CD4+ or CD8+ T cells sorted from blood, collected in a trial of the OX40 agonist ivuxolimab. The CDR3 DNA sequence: TGTGCCAGCAGGGGAGGTGAGACCCAGTACTTC. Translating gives CASRGGETQYF. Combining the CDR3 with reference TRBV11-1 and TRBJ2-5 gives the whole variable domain EAEVAQSPRYKITEKSQAVAFWCDPISGHATLYWYRQILGQGPELLVQFQDESVVDDSQLPKDRFSAERLKGVDSTLKIQPAELGDSAMYLCASRGGETQYFGPGTRLLVL.